This entry is about one T cell receptor beta chain. This entry comes from a study of blood T cell repertoires in COVID-19. Produced via immunoSEQ multiplex PCR; TCRdb's table is partial and in-frame only. The sample shows 200,000 to 250,000 clones, roughly 88% of them seen only once. The CDR3 covers 14 residues. J was trimmed by 5 bases and V by 6 bases; bases with no gene match: 8. Per the germline V gene, CDR1 is MNHEY and CDR2 is SVGAGI. V gene TRBV6-5 combines with J gene TRBJ2-5; 8 bases align to TRBD1. The sample taken for sequencing was peripheral blood. The TCR was taken from a woman in her 40s who had recovered from COVID-19. The CDR3 nucleotides are TGTGCCAGCAGCGGACAGGGAGGTTGGGAGACCCAGTACTTC. Amino acids: CASSGQGGWETQYF.